The TCR beta chain under discussion was sequenced for a study of shared clonotypes between healthy human individuals. The CDR3 has 11 residues. The germline V gene encodes CDR1 SGHDT and CDR2 YYEEEE. The germline V and J ends were trimmed by 2 bases and 9 bases, with 6 bases remaining between them. This clone was seen more than once but under ten times. The target antigen is unknown. TCRdb keeps only in-frame clones here, not all; method: immunoSEQ multiplex PCR. The sample has some 1 million clones; approximately 72% are singletons. Study findings and constraints: Inspection by rarefaction showed sorted-subset sequencing to be incomplete despite large depth.

The gene calls are TRBV5-6 and TRBJ2-1; D not certain. The receptor's source is a man younger than 30 in good health. Material: memory CD4+ T cells sorted from blood. Specified subset: CD45RA-negative fraction. CDR3 sequence reads: CASSFLTEQFF. For the CDR3, the DNA is TGTGCCAGCAGCTTTCTGACTGAGCAGTTCTTC.